What follows are 27 T cell receptor beta chains derived from one specimen sequenced in a study of blood T cell repertoires in COVID-19. Profiled with immunoSEQ multiplex PCR; TCRdb holds only in-frame clones, not every one. The profile shows under 200,000 clones, about 85% of them singletons. Sequenced sample: PBMCs or T cells enriched from blood (not recorded which). The receptors shown here come from a woman between 35 and 50 years old in a cohort exposed to, infected with or recovered from COVID-19 (not recorded which).

This rearrangement joins TRBV29-1 to TRBJ1-2; 9 bases are a match to TRBD1. The CDR3 spans 13 residues. CDR1 is SQVTM, CDR2 ANQGSEA, per germline. V gave up 0 bases and J gave up 6 bases; unmatched junction bases: 2. The CDR3: CSVEEDRGDGYTF. CDR3 DNA sequence: TGCAGCGTTGAAGAGGACAGGGGCGATGGCTACACCTTC.

This clone appeared a few times. The chain recombines TRBV7-2 with TRBJ1-1; D is unresolved. V lost 6 bases and J lost 0, with 8 bases in between. Germline V lookup: CDR1 SGHTA, CDR2 FQGNSA. The CDR3 is 13 amino acids. Here the CDR3 reads CASRFSVNTEAFF. The CDR3, as DNA: TGTGCCAGCAGGTTTAGTGTGAACACTGAAGCTTTCTTT.

The V and J genes are TRBV19 and TRBJ2-1; 7 nucleotides align to TRBD2. Trimming at V came to 5 bases and at J to 4 bases, leaving 11 bases not matched to a gene. The CDR3 consists of 16 residues. From germline, CDR1 is LNHDA and CDR2 SQIVND (reference sequence). The CDR3 loop is CASSPGVAGAYNEQFF. The CDR3 nucleotides are TGTGCCAGTAGTCCGGGGGTGGCGGGAGCTTACAATGAGCAGTTCTTC.

This clone has just one count. CDR3 region: CATSDPTSGSYEQYF. The CDR3 coding sequence is TGTGCCACCAGTGATCCGACTAGCGGGAGCTACGAGCAGTACTTC. V gene TRBV24-1 combines with J gene TRBJ2-7, with 12 bases aligning to TRBD2. With V trimmed by 3 bases and J by 3 bases, 2 bases remained unmatched. Germline lookup yields CDR1 KGHDR and CDR2 SFDVKD. CDR3 length: 15 residues.

A single count supports this clone. J is TRBJ2-2 and V is TRBV9; TRBD1 might be the D (5 bases). Trimming took 3 bases from V and 5 from J, leaving 23 bases between them. The CDR3 extends over 18 amino acids. Germline V gene lookup returns CDR1 SGDLS and CDR2 YYNGEE. The CDR3 loop reads CASSAGRQGPRPTGELFF. Written as DNA, the CDR3 is TGTGCCAGCAGCGCCGGGCGTCAGGGCCCCCGGCCGACCGGGGAGCTGTTTTTT.

The chain recombines TRBV6-5 with TRBJ2-1; D remains ambiguous. This CDR3 is 13 amino acids long. V dropped 0 bases and J dropped 8 bases, with 8 bases sitting between them. From germline, CDR1 is MNHEY and CDR2 SVGAGI. The CDR3 sequence: CASSYSRVDEQFF. The DNA of the CDR3 is TGTGCCAGCAGTTACTCCCGGGTAGATGAGCAGTTCTTC.

The chain recombines TRBV28 with TRBJ2-3, with 10 bases lining up with TRBD2. The CDR3 has 15 amino acids. Unmatched junction bases numbered 10, after V lost 8 bases and J lost 5 bases. CDR1 and CDR2 from the germline V gene are MDHEN and SYDVKM. The DNA of the CDR3 is TGTGCCAGCTACACAGCGGGGGGGCCTGGAGATACGCAGTATTTT. This codes for CASYTAGGPGDTQYF.

The chain recombines TRBV7-2 with TRBJ1-2; no reliable D call. Germline CDR1 and CDR2: SGHTA and FQGNSA. The CDR3 has 14 residues. The V gene lost 7 bases and the J gene lost 4 bases, with 16 bases spanning the gap. CDR3 sequence reads: CASNIGGRSYGYTF. The CDR3, as DNA: TGTGCCAGCAACATAGGTGGGCGAAGCTATGGCTACACCTTC.

The rearrangement uses TRBV27 and TRBJ2-1; 7 nucleotides align to TRBD2. This CDR3 has 16 amino acids. Germline lookup yields CDR1 MNHEY and CDR2 SMNVEV (reference sequence). V shed 5 bases, J shed 2 bases, and the junction held 9 bases outside the gene matches. The CDR3 bases are TGTGCCAGCAGTCCCGAAGTAGCGGGCGCCTACAATGAGCAGTTCTTC. Its protein is CASSPEVAGAYNEQFF.

V and J are TRBV5-1 and TRBJ2-1; 9 nucleotides match TRBD1. CDR1 is SGHRS, CDR2 YFSETQ, per germline. The CDR3 runs to 16 residues. V was pared by 0 bases and J by 6 bases, with 7 bases of the junction left unmatched. For the CDR3, the DNA is TGCGCCAGCAGCTTGGATCCGGGGACAGGGCTCAATGAGCAGTTCTTC. Its protein is CASSLDPGTGLNEQFF.

The V and J genes are TRBV27 and TRBJ1-1, with 7 nucleotides matching TRBD1. The ends lost 4 bases at V and 8 bases at J; junction bases unmatched: 7. The CDR3 extends over 13 amino acids. From germline, CDR1 is MNHEY and CDR2 SMNVEV (reference sequence). The CDR3 spells CASSSGQVREAFF. The CDR3 region has the DNA TGTGCCAGCAGTTCCGGACAGGTTAGGGAAGCTTTCTTT.

The chain links TRBV29-1 to TRBJ1-1, with TRBD1 as a possible D gene (6 bases). The CDR3 runs 15 residues. Germline V gene data show CDR1 as SQVTM and CDR2 as ANQGSEA. V lost 6 bases to trimming and J lost 1 base, with 18 bases between them. This CDR3 is CSVNSDRSGNTEAFF. Here the CDR3 DNA reads TGCAGCGTAAACAGCGACAGGTCTGGGAACACTGAAGCTTTCTTT.

This chain joins TRBV4-2 and TRBJ1-5; D ambiguous. Germline lookup yields CDR1 LGHNA and CDR2 YNFKEQ. The length of the CDR3 is 14 residues. Trimming left V 5 bases short and J 0 bases short, with 8 bases between. CDR3 coding DNA: TGTGCCAGCAGCTCCGACTATAGCAATCAGCCCCAGCATTTT. It is translated as CASSSDYSNQPQHF.

This clone was counted only a few times. This rearrangement joins TRBV9 to TRBJ1-1, with D possibly matching TRBD1 (5 bases). V gave up 3 bases and J gave up 5 bases, with 11 bases separating them. This CDR3 spans 13 amino acids. The germline V gene has CDR1 SGDLS and CDR2 YYNGEE. This CDR3 reads CASSALGGTEAFF. The CDR3 coding sequence is TGTGCCAGCAGCGCCCTTGGGGGGACTGAAGCTTTCTTT. Together with reference TRBV9 and TRBJ1-1, the CDR3 gives the full variable domain: DSGVTQTPKHLITATGQRVTLRCSPRSGDLSVYWYQQSLDQGLQFLIQYYNGEERAKGNILERFSAQQFPDLHSELNLSSLELGDSALYFCASSALGGTEAFFGQGTRLTVV.

The chain combines TRBV9 with TRBJ2-2; D gene uncertain. V lost 3 bases to trimming and J lost 0 bases, with 9 bases between them. The germline CDR1 and CDR2 sequences are SGDLS and YYNGEE. The CDR3 contains 15 residues. The CDR3 coding sequence is TGTGCCAGCAGCGGACTCGATCCGAACACCGGGGAGCTGTTTTTT. This sequence encodes CASSGLDPNTGELFF.

The rearrangement uses TRBV4-2 and TRBJ2-1; no firm D call. The CDR3 totals 12 residues. CDR1 and CDR2 from the germline V gene are LGHNA and YNFKEQ. Trimming took off 1 base at V and 8 bases at J, with 6 bases between the two ends. CDR3 amino acids: CASSQVRHEQFF. Written as DNA, the CDR3 is TGTGCCAGCAGCCAAGTCCGTCATGAGCAGTTCTTC.

The genes are TRBV21-1 and TRBJ1-2; TRBD1 reflects the table's D call only, with no check against the DNA. TRBV21-1 is listed as a pseudogene. The CDR3 is 16 residues long. The CDR3 reads CASSRKGQGTAYGYTF. The CDR3 DNA is TGTGCCAGCAGCCGGAAGGGACAGGGGACAGCCTATGGCTACACCTTC.

The CDR3 loop is CASSLEFYGRALDTQYF. DNA for the CDR3: TGTGCCAGCAGCTTAGAGTTTTACGGGAGGGCCTTAGATACGCAGTATTTT. The chain employs TRBV11-3 and TRBJ2-3; 8 bases agree with TRBD2. Unmatched junction bases numbered 10, after V lost 0 bases and J lost 5 bases. The CDR3 length is 17 residues. Looked up from germline, CDR1 is SGHNT and CDR2 is YENEEA.

The V call is TRBV13, the J call TRBJ1-1, with 9 bases matching TRBD1. The length of the CDR3 is 15 residues. The V gene's germline CDR1 is PRHDT and CDR2 FYEKMQ (reference sequence). With V trimmed by 8 bases and J by 4 bases, 11 bases remained unmatched. The CDR3 here is CASQYLTGGFTEAFF. CDR3 DNA sequence: TGTGCCAGCCAGTATTTAACAGGGGGCTTCACTGAAGCTTTCTTT.

The chain links TRBV3-1 (or the pseudogene TRBV3-2) to TRBJ2-3; TRBD2 is a possible D gene (5 bases). The V end was cut by 4 bases, the J end by 1 base, with 15 bases between. Germline V gene lookup returns CDR1 LGHDT and CDR2 YNNKEL (reference sequence). CDR3 length: 16 amino acids. This CDR3 reads CASSPRRRTGTDTQYF. CDR3 DNA sequence: TGTGCCAGCAGCCCCCGACGGAGGACCGGCACAGATACGCAGTATTTT.

This clone has only one observation. V gene TRBV11-2 combines with J gene TRBJ1-2, with a possible D match to TRBD1 (5 bases). The CDR3 loop spans 15 amino acids. The germline gives CDR1 SGHAT, CDR2 FQNNGV. Trimming removed 1 base from V and 0 bases from J, with 9 bases in between. CDR3 DNA sequence: TGTGCCAGCAGCTTAGTCTTAGGGGCTAACTATGGCTACACCTTC. It specifies CASSLVLGANYGYTF.

CDR3 bases: TGTGCCAGCAGCTTCAGAGCGGACCTCACAGATACGCAGTATTTT. As protein: CASSFRADLTDTQYF. V is TRBV7-9 and J is TRBJ2-3; D is perhaps TRBD2 (5 bases). The CDR3 runs to 15 residues. CDR1 SEHNR and CDR2 FQNEAQ come from the germline V gene (reference sequence). Trimming removed 3 bases at V and 2 bases at J, with 12 bases between.

CDR3: CASSPRQGPGTEAFF. CDR3 in DNA: TGTGCCAGCAGCCCCCGACAGGGGCCGGGGACTGAAGCTTTCTTT. V gene TRBV9 combines with J gene TRBJ1-1, with 8 nucleotides matching TRBD1. There are 15 residues in the CDR3. Germline V lookup: CDR1 SGDLS, CDR2 YYNGEE. After removal of 4 bases from V and 5 bases from J, the junction contained 10 bases not matched to a gene.

V usage is TRBV21-1 and J usage is TRBJ2-7; the DNA was not compared with TRBD1, the D call given in the table. TRBV21-1 is flagged as a pseudogene. This CDR3 is 16 amino acids long. The CDR3 nucleotides are TGTGCCAGCAGCACAATTGACAGGGTCCTTGGGCTCGAGCAGTACTTC. Amino acid sequence: CASSTIDRVLGLEQYF.

V is TRBV7-9 and J is TRBJ1-2; 7 nucleotides agree with TRBD1. The length of the CDR3 is 13 residues. V was pared by 5 bases and J by 4 bases, with 4 bases of the junction left unmatched. Germline CDR1 reads SEHNR; CDR2 reads FQNEAQ (reference sequence). CDR3 nucleotides: TGTGCCAGCAGCCAAGGGACAGCCTATGGCTACACCTTC. It encodes CASSQGTAYGYTF.

The genes are TRBV9 and TRBJ2-5; D is unclear. Germline-derived CDR1 and CDR2 are SGDLS and YYNGEE. V gave up 4 bases and J gave up 1 base, with 14 bases separating them. This CDR3 is built from 15 residues. The CDR3: CASSSDVAPQETQYF. DNA of the CDR3: TGTGCCAGCAGCTCGGATGTAGCCCCCCAAGAGACCCAGTACTTC.

The V and J genes are TRBV19 and TRBJ2-7; 7 bases are shared with TRBD2. Germline CDR1 and CDR2: LNHDA and SQIVND (reference sequence). V was clipped by 1 base and J by 3 bases; unmatched bases: 3. This CDR3 contains 14 residues. The CDR3 protein is CASSIGGDYYEQYF. CDR3 nucleotides: TGTGCCAGTAGTATAGGGGGGGACTACTACGAGCAGTACTTC. Complete variable domain (other parts from reference TRBV19 and TRBJ2-7): DGGITQSPKYLFRKEGQNVTLSCEQNLNHDAMYWYRQDPGQGLRLIYYSQIVNDFQKGDIAEGYSVSREKKESFPLTVTSAQKNPTAFYLCASSIGGDYYEQYFGPGTRLTVT.